The 30 T cell receptor beta chains below come from one sample, sequenced in a study of vaccination and CD4 T cells after COVID-19. Treatment here: approximately nine-day PBMC culture with coronavirus spike peptide pools or control peptides (ViraFEST assay). For these receptors, no antigen is known. Sequencing of the DNA from cultured CD4+ T cells was carried out with the Oncomine TCR Beta short-read assay. TCRdb passed the PCR reads through MiXCR, listing each CDR3 protein once. The sample records several thousand distinct CDR3 sequences, around 67% being singletons. This specimen was CD4+ T cells from blood, cultured in vitro, taken before SARS-CoV-2 vaccination. The receptors shown here come from a human donor who had recovered from COVID-19.

The chain couples TRBV7-9 to TRBJ2-7; 9 nucleotides line up with TRBD2. The V gene end was trimmed by 2 bases and the J gene end by 0 bases; junction bases not matched to a gene: 5. The CDR3 covers 16 residues. Germline CDR1 SEHNR, CDR2 FQNEAQ (reference sequence). The CDR3, as DNA: TGTGCCAGCAGCTTACGGCTAGCGGGACTCTCCTACGAGCAGTACTTC. Translation: CASSLRLAGLSYEQYF. Looking up the rest from reference TRBV7-9 and TRBJ2-7 gives the full variable domain: DTGVSQNPRHKITKRGQNVTFRCDPISEHNRLYWYRQTLGQGPEFLTYFQNEAQLEKSRLLSDRFSAERPKGSFSTLEIQRTEQGDSAMYLCASSLRLAGLSYEQYFGPGTRLTVT.

Points on this clonotype: A junction boundary mismatches the germline segment, possibly from a read error. The chain uses TRBV7-9 and TRBJ1-2, with TRBD1 matching 7 bases. The CDR3 is made up of 15 amino acids. Germline V gene lookup returns CDR1 SEHNR and CDR2 FQNEAQ (reference sequence). The DNA for the CDR3 is TGTGCCAGCAGCTTAGAGGGGGCATTTAACTATCGCTACACCTTC. Translating it yields CASSLEGAFNYRYTF.

This rearrangement joins TRBV18 to TRBJ2-7; 11 nucleotides line up with TRBD2. The CDR3 length is 16 residues. V was clipped by 4 bases and J by 3 bases; unmatched bases: 8. Looked up from germline, CDR1 is KGHSH and CDR2 is LQKENI. CDR3 nucleotide sequence: TGTGCCAGCTCACGAGAGGGACTAGCGGCAAACTACGAGCAGTACTTC. Amino acid sequence: CASSREGLAANYEQYF.

This sequence joins TRBV2 and TRBJ1-6; a weak D match, TRBD1 (6 bases). CDR3 length: 15 residues. Trimming left V 8 bases short and J 0 bases short, with 11 bases between. Germline V gives CDR1 SNHLY, CDR2 FYNNEI. CDR3 amino acids: CASFGQSSYNSPLHF. CDR3 nucleotides: TGTGCCAGCTTCGGACAGAGCTCCTATAATTCACCCCTCCACTTT. The full variable domain, in which reference TRBV2 and TRBJ1-6 provide the parts outside the CDR3, is EPEVTQTPSHQVTQMGQEVILRCVPISNHLYFYWYRQILGQKVEFLVSFYNNEISEKSEIFDDQFSVERPDGSNFTLKIRSTKLEDSAMYFCASFGQSSYNSPLHFGNGTRLTVT.

The chain joins TRBV20-1 to TRBJ2-5; the match to TRBD2 covers 7 bases. The V gene's germline CDR1 is DFQATT and CDR2 SNEGSKA (reference sequence). The J segment lost 5 bases and the V segment lost 2 bases, leaving 11 bases of the junction unmatched. The CDR3 length is 15 residues. The CDR3 loop is CSARYPSGNGETQYF. The CDR3 bases are TGCAGTGCTAGATACCCCAGCGGGAACGGGGAGACCCAGTACTTC.

The rearrangement joins TRBV7-2 to TRBJ1-5; no definite D call. Germline loops: CDR1 SGHTA, CDR2 FQGNSA. This CDR3 has 16 residues. V lost 1 base to trimming and J lost 2 bases, with 12 bases between them. The CDR3 loop reads CASSLEALWGNQPQHF. The CDR3 nucleotides are TGTGCCAGCAGCTTAGAAGCTCTCTGGGGCAATCAGCCCCAGCATTTT.

V gene TRBV7-2 combines with J gene TRBJ2-3; 12 positions agree with TRBD2. The CDR3 spans 15 residues. Germline trimming cut 6 bases from V and 2 bases from J; bases unmatched to any gene: 3. CDR1 and CDR2 from the germline V gene are SGHTA and FQGNSA. CDR3 bases: TGTGCCAGCAGAGGACTAGCGGGGTACACAGATACGCAGTATTTT. Protein product: CASRGLAGYTDTQYF.

The V and J genes are TRBV20-1 and TRBJ1-2; D unresolved. Trimming stripped 2 bases from V and 4 bases from J, with 11 bases between. In germline, CDR1 is DFQATT, CDR2 SNEGSKA (reference sequence). The CDR3 loop spans 13 amino acids. The CDR3 DNA is TGCAGTGCTAGACTGTGGCACAGCTATGGCTACACCTTC. Translated: CSARLWHSYGYTF.

This clonotype was found once. One end of the junction varies from germline; a read error may be responsible. The chain recombines TRBV30 with TRBJ2-7; tentative D call: TRBD1 (5 bases). CDR1 is GTSNPN and CDR2 is SVGIG in the germline V gene (reference sequence). The CDR3 spans 15 residues. The CDR3 is CTWSVPGHMSYEQYF. In nucleotides, the CDR3 is TGTACCTGGAGTGTGCCAGGGCACATGTCCTACGAGCAGTACTTC.

V is TRBV27 and J is TRBJ1-6; a weak D match, TRBD1 (5 bases). Germline CDR1 and CDR2: MNHEY and SMNVEV (reference sequence). CDR3 length: 16 amino acids. Trimming left V 5 bases short and J 7 bases short, with 18 bases between. In DNA form, the CDR3 reads TGTGCCAGCAGTATCCAAGGGCAGGGATCGAATTCACCCCTCCACTTT. Protein product: CASSIQGQGSNSPLHF.

This clonotype has only one observation. J is TRBJ2-2 and V is TRBV15; TRBD2 matches at 8 bases. J was trimmed by 4 bases and V by 0 bases; bases with no gene match: 7. The CDR3 loop spans 17 amino acids. CDR1 and CDR2 from the germline V gene are LNHNV and YYDKDF (reference sequence). The CDR3 DNA reads TGTGCCACCAGCAGAGAACCAGCGGGAGTAAGCACCGGGGAGCTGTTTTTT. Translation: CATSREPAGVSTGELFF.

J is TRBJ1-6 and V is TRBV19, with a tentative D call TRBD1 (5 bases). Trimming removed 5 bases at V and 7 bases at J, with 15 bases between. The CDR3 has 15 amino acids. Germline CDR1 is LNHDA and CDR2 is SQIVND (reference sequence). CDR3 region: CASSGWDGTNSPLHF. DNA for the CDR3: TGTGCCAGTAGTGGATGGGACGGGACGAATTCACCCCTCCACTTT.

The chain links TRBV20-1 to TRBJ1-5; perhaps TRBD1 as D (5 bases). V lost 4 bases and J 2 bases, leaving 12 bases between the germline ends. Per the germline V gene, CDR1 is DFQATT and CDR2 is SNEGSKA (reference sequence). The CDR3 is made up of 14 amino acids. The CDR3 region is CSAMTGGRNQPQHF. The CDR3 DNA reads TGCAGTGCTATGACCGGGGGACGCAATCAGCCCCAGCATTTT.

The J gene is TRBJ1-5, the V gene TRBV28; 11 bases line up with TRBD1. This CDR3 region has 17 residues. V shed 6 bases and J 0 bases; nucleotides not matched to a gene: 7. Germline V gives CDR1 MDHEN, CDR2 SYDVKM. CDR3 coding DNA: TGTGCCAGCAGCACCCTGGGGACAGGGGGTAGCAATCAGCCCCAGCATTTT. Protein: CASSTLGTGGSNQPQHF.

This clonotype has a handful of counts. This chain links TRBV7-9 with TRBJ2-5, with TRBD1 as a possible D gene (5 bases). Germline-derived CDR1 and CDR2 are SEHNR and FQNEAQ (reference sequence). The ends were cut back, 3 bases at V and 1 base at J, with 9 bases in the middle. The CDR3 spans 14 residues. The CDR3 DNA reads as TGTGCCAGCAGCTTTTCACAGGCCCAAGAGACCCAGTACTTC. Residues: CASSFSQAQETQYF.

This clonotype occurred once. This chain links TRBV1 with TRBJ1-5. TRBV1 is reported as a pseudogene. CDR3 length: 19 residues. CDR3 in DNA: TGCACCAGCAGCCAACCATCGAGGACCAGTATGTATGGCAATCAGCCCCAGCATTTT. It yields the protein CTSSQPSRTSMYGNQPQHF.

V is TRBV28 and J is TRBJ1-1, with 12 bases identical to TRBD1. V lost 7 bases to trimming and J lost 8 bases; unmatched junction nucleotides: 11. CDR1 is MDHEN, CDR2 SYDVKM, per germline. The CDR3 covers 15 residues. The CDR3 region has the DNA TGTGCCAGCACACCATGGGGGGGACAGGGGGCCGAAGCTTTCTTT. Its protein is CASTPWGGQGAEAFF.

V is TRBV5-1 and J is TRBJ2-5; either TRBD1 or TRBD2 may fit D (5 bases each). CDR3 length equals 15 residues. Germline CDR1 SGHRS, CDR2 YFSETQ. The V and J ends lost 3 bases and 0 bases respectively, with 12 bases between them. Here the CDR3 DNA reads TGCGCCAGCAGCTACTCGGGACGGAACCAAGAGACCCAGTACTTC. Translated, it gives CASSYSGRNQETQYF.

V is TRBV6-1 and J is TRBJ2-5; 9 bases are shared with TRBD1. Unmatched junction bases numbered 6, after V lost 2 bases and J lost 5 bases. CDR3 length equals 15 residues. Germline V lookup: CDR1 MNHNS, CDR2 SASEGT. Here the CDR3 reads CASSEQGDRVETQYF. In nucleotides, the CDR3 is TGTGCCAGCAGTGAACAAGGGGACAGGGTTGAGACCCAGTACTTC.

The chain is built from TRBV4-2 and TRBJ2-3, with D unresolved. CDR3 size: 16 residues. The germline CDR1 and CDR2 sequences are LGHNA and YNFKEQ. V lost 4 bases, J lost 0 bases, and 14 bases lay in between. CDR3 loop: CASSPNPTSSTDTQYF. CDR3 bases: TGTGCCAGCAGCCCCAACCCTACGTCTAGCACAGATACGCAGTATTTT.

Judged by abundance, this clonotype is large. The chain combines TRBV7-6 with TRBJ2-5; no clear D gene. V was cut by 1 base and J by 2 bases, with 5 bases left in between. Germline V CDR1 and CDR2: SGHVS, FNYEAQ. CDR3 length: 13 amino acids. In DNA, the CDR3 is TGTGCCAGCAGCTTAGTTACGCAAGAGACCCAGTACTTC. It translates to CASSLVTQETQYF.

The chain uses TRBV20-1 and TRBJ2-1; D may correspond to TRBD1 or TRBD2 (5 bases each). V shed 6 bases and J shed 7 bases, with 16 bases lying between them. This CDR3 contains 13 residues. Germline loops: CDR1 DFQATT, CDR2 SNEGSKA (reference sequence). The CDR3 here is CSALRAWGNEQFF. In DNA, the CDR3 is TGCAGTGCGTTGAGAGCCTGGGGGAATGAGCAGTTCTTC.

The gene calls are TRBV6-2 or TRBV6-3 and TRBJ2-7, with D hard to call. Looked up from germline, CDR1 is MNHEY and CDR2 is SVGEGT. The CDR3 totals 13 residues. The V and J ends lost 6 bases and 3 bases respectively, with 12 bases between them. This CDR3 reads CASSRGPGYEQYF. The CDR3 DNA reads as TGTGCCAGCAGCCGCGGACCGGGCTACGAGCAGTACTTC.

The rearrangement uses TRBV6-1 and TRBJ2-2; a possible D gene is TRBD2 (6 bases). V lost 5 bases, J lost 7 bases, and 14 bases lay in between. The CDR3 is 14 residues long. Germline CDR1 reads MNHNS; CDR2 reads SASEGT. CDR3 protein: CASSPHAGRGELFF. CDR3 DNA sequence: TGTGCCAGCAGTCCTCACGCGGGGCGCGGGGAGCTGTTTTTT.

This clonotype appeared a single time. The chain recombines TRBV7-8 with TRBJ2-2; D call uncertain. In germline, CDR1 is SGHVS, CDR2 FQNEAQ. Deletions cut 5 bases from V and 0 bases from J, with 7 bases between. The CDR3 sequence is 14 residues long. The CDR3 nucleotides are TGTGCCAGCAGCCCAAGAGCGAACACCGGGGAGCTGTTTTTT. It specifies CASSPRANTGELFF.

This chain links TRBV6-1 with TRBJ1-5; 9 nucleotides match TRBD1. CDR3 size: 13 residues. The germline V gene encodes CDR1 MNHNS and CDR2 SASEGT. The ends lost 6 bases at V and 7 bases at J; junction bases unmatched: 4. The CDR3 is CASRGQGGQPQHF. CDR3 DNA: TGTGCCAGCAGGGGACAGGGTGGGCAGCCCCAGCATTTT.

V is TRBV20-1 and J is TRBJ2-5, with 16 nucleotides matching TRBD2. The length of the CDR3 is 15 residues. The germline gives CDR1 DFQATT, CDR2 SNEGSKA (reference sequence). The V gene end was trimmed by 6 bases and the J gene end by 6 bases; junction bases not matched to a gene: 7. The CDR3 protein is CSASGTSGREKTQYF. The DNA for the CDR3 is TGCAGTGCATCCGGGACTAGCGGGAGGGAAAAGACCCAGTACTTC.

This clonotype was recorded once. The rearrangement uses TRBV28 and TRBJ1-1; D gene uncertain. CDR1 is MDHEN and CDR2 is SYDVKM in the germline V gene. Trimming stripped 3 bases from V and 6 bases from J, with 11 bases between. The CDR3 length is 13 residues. DNA for the CDR3: TGTGCCAGCAGTTTCTCTGGAGCCGCTGAAGCTTTCTTT. Translated, it gives CASSFSGAAEAFF.

V gene TRBV7-8 combines with J gene TRBJ1-2; D unclear. The V end was cut by 1 base, the J end by 8 bases, with 11 bases between. CDR3 size: 13 residues. Germline CDR1 SGHVS, CDR2 FQNEAQ. CDR3 coding DNA: TGTGCCAGCAGCTTAGGGGTCCGGATAGGCTACACCTTC. The encoded protein is CASSLGVRIGYTF. Variable domain in full (rest from reference TRBV7-8 and TRBJ1-2): GAGVSQSPRYKVAKRGQDVALRCDPISGHVSLFWYQQALGQGPEFLTYFQNEAQLDKSGLPSDRFFAERPEGSVSTLKIQRTQQEDSAVYLCASSLGVRIGYTFGSGTRLTVV.

This rearrangement joins TRBV12-3 or TRBV12-4 to TRBJ1-6; D remains ambiguous. The CDR3 covers 12 residues. The V end was cut by 6 bases, the J end by 6 bases, with 6 bases between. Here the CDR3 DNA reads TGTGCCAGCAGCCACAGTAATTCACCCCTCCACTTT. As protein: CASSHSNSPLHF.